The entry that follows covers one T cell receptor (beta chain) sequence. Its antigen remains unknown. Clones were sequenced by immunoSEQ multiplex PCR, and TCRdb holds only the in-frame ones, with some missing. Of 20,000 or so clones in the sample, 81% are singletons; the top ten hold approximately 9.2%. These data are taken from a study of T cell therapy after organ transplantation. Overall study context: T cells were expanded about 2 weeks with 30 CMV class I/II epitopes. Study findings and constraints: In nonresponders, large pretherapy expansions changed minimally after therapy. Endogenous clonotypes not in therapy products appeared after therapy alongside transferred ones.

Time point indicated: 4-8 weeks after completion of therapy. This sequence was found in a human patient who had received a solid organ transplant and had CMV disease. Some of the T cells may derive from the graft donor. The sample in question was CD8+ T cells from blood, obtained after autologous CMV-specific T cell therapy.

In DNA form, the CDR3 reads TGTGCCAGCAGCCGACGGCAGGGTAGGGGTGACTACGAGCAGTACTTC. Its protein is CASSRRQGRGDYEQYF. The chain employs TRBV5-4 and TRBJ2-7, with D possibly being TRBD1 (5 bases). CDR1 SGHNT and CDR2 YYREEE come from the germline V gene (reference sequence). V lost 4 bases and J lost 3, with 20 bases in between. This CDR3 has 16 amino acids.